One sample yielded the 2 T cell receptor beta chains listed below, sequenced in a study of OX40 agonist ivuxolimab in advanced cancers. Clones were sequenced by immunoSEQ multiplex PCR, and TCRdb holds only the in-frame ones, with some missing. The repertoire includes 42,000 or so clones, about four fifths of them detected once, and around 16% sits in the top ten. This specimen was CD4+ or CD8+ T cells sorted from blood, taken in a trial of the OX40 agonist ivuxolimab. The receptor set was obtained from an adult with an advanced solid tumor such as melanoma, head and neck, liver or kidney cancer.

J is TRBJ2-3 and V is TRBV7-8, with 11 bases matching TRBD1. V dropped 8 bases and J dropped 9; count of bases not matched to a gene: 10. Germline-derived CDR1 and CDR2 are SGHVS and FQNEAQ. CDR3 length: 14 amino acids. For the CDR3, the DNA is TGTGCCAGCCAACCGGGACAGGGGGTTTGGACGCAGTATTTT. Translating it yields CASQPGQGVWTQYF.

The chain carries TRBV29-1 and TRBJ1-2; tentative D call: TRBD1 (6 bases). V gave up 1 base and J gave up 8 bases, with 17 bases separating them. This CDR3 is built from 14 residues. Germline CDR1 SQVTM, CDR2 ANQGSEA. The CDR3 DNA reads TGCAGCGTTGAAGTACGGGGGGCGCTTGGCGGCTACACCTTC. This gives the protein CSVEVRGALGGYTF.